Ten or more counts support the clone carrying this T cell receptor (beta chain). Its antigen remains unidentified. Healthy controls comprised blood bank volunteers in Maryland, USA. Source material was 2 million unsorted PBMCs, stored at -80 °C in RNAlater. The record originates from a study of neurological immune-mediated disorders. V shed 4 bases and J 10 bases; nucleotides not matched to a gene: 8. Germline values: CDR1 MNHEY, CDR2 SVGAGI. There are 15 residues in the CDR3. Study conclusions and caveats: There were no CDR3 amino acid sequences shared by expanded clones across subjects, a result suggesting private repertoires in all groups.

The authors produced cDNA by 5'RACE using 10-nucleotide random UMIs. TCRdb ran MiXCR on the 5' RACE reads and lists one entry per CDR3 protein. The data hold roughly 55,000 distinct CDR3 sequences, with over 15% observed a single time. The specimen was PBMCs. The clonotype originates from a man in his fifties or sixties in good health. The rearrangement links TRBV6-5 to TRBJ2-1; 12 positions agree with TRBD2. CDR3 residues: CASSLRLAGVPEQFF. The CDR3 bases are TGTGCCAGCAGTTTAAGACTAGCGGGAGTTCCGGAGCAGTTCTTC.